This T cell receptor (beta chain) comes out of a study of radiotherapy plus CTLA-4 blockade in lung cancer. The table lists this clone with a few counts. Germline V CDR1 and CDR2: SGHNT, YENEEA. CDR3 length equals 15 residues. Germline trimming cut 5 bases from V and 1 base from J; bases unmatched to any gene: 4. The repertoire was sequenced with immunoSEQ multiplex PCR; TCRdb's copy has only in-frame clones and lacks some. This sample has some 34,000 clones, with approximately 72% found just once. The sequenced sample was peripheral blood, obtained from a patient treated with radiotherapy plus ipilimumab. The chain joins TRBV11-3 to TRBJ2-4; 8 bases are a match to TRBD1. The clonotype was recovered from a human donor with non-small cell lung cancer who had stable disease on radiotherapy plus ipilimumab. The CDR3 here is CASSARQGAKNIQYF. CDR3 nucleotides: TGTGCCAGCAGCGCCAGACAGGGGGCCAAAAACATTCAGTACTTC. Looking up the rest from reference TRBV11-3 and TRBJ2-4 gives the full variable domain: EAGVVQSPRYKIIEKKQPVAFWCNPISGHNTLYWYLQNLGQGPELLIRYENEEAVDDSQLPKDRFSAERLKGVDSTLKIQPAELGDSAVYLCASSARQGAKNIQYFGAGTRLSVL.